A selection of T cell receptor beta chains follows, all from one sample in a study of T cell repertoires in cytomegalovirus infection. These TCRs are of unknown antigen specificity. TCRdb re-derived calls from the reads in MiXCR, one entry per CDR3 protein. The sample carries 700,000 to 900,000 distinct CDR3 sequences, under 35% recorded once. The sample was cultured CD8+ T cells from PBMCs, taken from culture after CMV antigen stimulation. The receptor set was obtained from a human donor in good health (CMV status not recorded). Some clones in this sample may be carry-over from other donors' samples. The CDR3 runs from the conserved cysteine through the conserved F or W. A D gene is named only where the DNA matches it firmly. Size is omitted from some rows. Given values are once, few, many or a class for expanded clones.

clone size: many; D gene: TRBD1; J gene: TRBJ1-4; V gene: TRBV7-6; CDR3 protein: CASSLAPGGNEKLFF; CDR3 DNA: TGTGCCAGCAGCTTAGCGCCAGGGGGTAATGAAAAACTGTTTTTT
clone size: many; D gene: NA; J gene: TRBJ1-2; V gene: TRBV7-2; CDR3 protein: CASSAEDGYYGYTF; CDR3 DNA: TGTGCCAGCAGCGCTGAGGACGGATACTATGGCTACACCTTC
clone size: NA; D gene: TRBD1; J gene: TRBJ2-3; V gene: TRBV4-1; CDR3 protein: CASSQDRTGGVDTQYF; CDR3 DNA: TGCGCCAGCAGCCAAGACCGGACAGGGGGCGTTGATACGCAGTATTTT
clone size: many; D gene: TRBD2; J gene: TRBJ2-2; V gene: TRBV20-1; CDR3 protein: CSARDGGVDTGELFF; CDR3 DNA: TGCAGTGCTAGAGATGGGGGGGTGGACACCGGGGAGCTGTTTTTT
clone size: few; D gene: NA; J gene: TRBJ2-1; V gene: TRBV12-3/TRBV12-4; CDR3 protein: CASSRTSLQLSNEQFF; CDR3 DNA: TGTGCCAGCAGCCGCACTAGCCTACAGCTGTCCAATGAGCAGTTCTTC
clone size: NA; D gene: NA; J gene: TRBJ1-5; V gene: TRBV6-6; CDR3 protein: CASSNLWGSNQPQHF; CDR3 DNA: TGTGCCAGCAGTAACCTTTGGGGGAGCAATCAGCCCCAGCATTTT
clone size: NA; D gene: NA; J gene: TRBJ2-5; V gene: TRBV12-3/TRBV12-4; CDR3 protein: CASTKAGQETQYF; CDR3 DNA: TGTGCCAGCACCAAAGCGGGCCAAGAGACCCAGTACTTC
clone size: NA; D gene: TRBD1; J gene: TRBJ1-1; V gene: TRBV19; CDR3 protein: CASSPVTGGDTEAFF; CDR3 DNA: TGTGCCAGTAGCCCCGTCACAGGGGGGGACACTGAAGCTTTCTTT
clone size: NA; D gene: NA; J gene: TRBJ1-2; V gene: TRBV29-1; CDR3 protein: CSVRLREGYTF; CDR3 DNA: TGCAGCGTTCGCCTTAGGGAGGGCTACACCTTC
clone size: few; D gene: NA; J gene: TRBJ2-7; V gene: TRBV6-1; CDR3 protein: CASRGRDNSLEQYF; CDR3 DNA: TGTGCCAGCAGGGGCCGGGACAACTCGCTCGAGCAGTACTTC
clone size: many; D gene: TRBD1; J gene: TRBJ2-1; V gene: TRBV7-6; CDR3 protein: CASSLAGGDYNEQFF; CDR3 DNA: TGTGCCAGCAGCTTAGCAGGGGGCGACTACAATGAGCAGTTCTTC
clone size: NA; D gene: NA; J gene: TRBJ2-2; V gene: TRBV6-5; CDR3 protein: CASSYEENGELFF; CDR3 DNA: TGTGCCAGCAGTTACGAAGAGAACGGGGAGCTGTTTTTT
clone size: few; D gene: TRBD1; J gene: TRBJ1-3; V gene: TRBV4-1; CDR3 protein: CASSSRDRGIGEFGNTIYF; CDR3 DNA: TGCGCCAGCAGCTCCCGGGACAGGGGGATCGGAGAGTTTGGAAACACCATATATTTT
clone size: many; D gene: NA; J gene: TRBJ1-1; V gene: TRBV7-9; CDR3 protein: CASSLVKGTGAGTEAFF; CDR3 DNA: TGTGCCAGCAGCTTAGTTAAGGGTACCGGGGCCGGCACTGAAGCTTTCTTT
clone size: few; D gene: TRBD1; J gene: TRBJ2-7; V gene: TRBV12-3/TRBV12-4; CDR3 protein: CASRPRGQDEQYF; CDR3 DNA: TGTGCCAGCAGACCTCGCGGACAGGACGAGCAGTACTTC
clone size: NA; D gene: NA; J gene: TRBJ1-5; V gene: TRBV6-1; CDR3 protein: CASSEREGFFNQPQHF; CDR3 DNA: TGTGCCAGCAGTGAACGAGAAGGTTTTTTCAATCAGCCCCAGCATTTT
clone size: NA; D gene: TRBD1; J gene: TRBJ2-3; V gene: TRBV7-9; CDR3 protein: CASSPRMGQATDTQYF; CDR3 DNA: TGTGCCAGCAGCCCAAGGATGGGACAGGCCACAGATACGCAGTATTTT
clone size: NA; D gene: TRBD1; J gene: TRBJ1-2; V gene: TRBV10-2; CDR3 protein: CASSEQGQETLANYGYTF; CDR3 DNA: TGCGCCAGCAGTGAGCAGGGACAGGAGACACTGGCTAACTATGGCTACACCTTC
clone size: few; D gene: TRBD1; J gene: TRBJ2-7; V gene: TRBV12-3/TRBV12-4; CDR3 protein: CASGTGWELYEQYF; CDR3 DNA: TGTGCCAGCGGGACAGGATGGGAACTATACGAGCAGTACTTC
clone size: NA; D gene: NA; J gene: TRBJ2-5; V gene: TRBV12-3/TRBV12-4; CDR3 protein: CASSFSGPYQETQYF; CDR3 DNA: TGTGCCAGCAGTTTTAGCGGCCCGTACCAAGAGACCCAGTACTTC
clone size: many; D gene: TRBD2; J gene: TRBJ2-1; V gene: TRBV19; CDR3 protein: CASSYRLAMSSYNEQFF; CDR3 DNA: TGTGCCAGTAGCTACAGACTAGCCATGAGCTCCTACAATGAGCAGTTCTTC
clone size: once; D gene: NA; J gene: TRBJ2-1; V gene: TRBV7-9; CDR3 protein: CASSLSFGLSYNEQFF; CDR3 DNA: TGTGCCAGCAGCTTGTCCTTTGGACTTTCCTACAATGAGCAGTTCTTC
clone size: NA; D gene: TRBD1; J gene: TRBJ2-6; V gene: TRBV28; CDR3 protein: CASSLAGGGLSGANVLTF; CDR3 DNA: TGTGCCAGCAGTTTGGCAGGGGGCGGACTATCTGGGGCCAACGTCCTGACTTTC
clone size: few; D gene: TRBD1; J gene: TRBJ1-1; V gene: TRBV19; CDR3 protein: CASSPTDRGIVMNTEAFF; CDR3 DNA: TGTGCCAGTAGTCCCACCGACAGGGGGATCGTCATGAACACTGAAGCTTTCTTT
clone size: few; D gene: NA; J gene: TRBJ2-3; V gene: TRBV7-9; CDR3 protein: CASSPTWDLTDTQYF; CDR3 DNA: TGTGCCAGCAGCCCCACGTGGGATTTGACAGATACGCAGTATTTT
clone size: NA; D gene: NA; J gene: TRBJ2-3; V gene: TRBV24-1; CDR3 protein: CATSVRPADTQYF; CDR3 DNA: TGTGCCACCAGTGTTCGCCCGGCTGATACGCAGTATTTT
clone size: few; D gene: NA; J gene: TRBJ2-4; V gene: TRBV7-9; CDR3 protein: CASSPPAPGRNIQYF; CDR3 DNA: TGTGCCAGCAGCCCCCCCGCCCCAGGCCGTAACATTCAGTACTTC
clone size: NA; D gene: NA; J gene: TRBJ1-2; V gene: TRBV11-2; CDR3 protein: CASSYWEVGRNYGYTF; CDR3 DNA: TGTGCCAGCAGCTATTGGGAGGTGGGCCGAAACTATGGCTACACCTTC
clone size: few; D gene: NA; J gene: TRBJ1-2; V gene: TRBV5-6; CDR3 protein: CASRMGPNGYTF; CDR3 DNA: TGTGCCAGCAGGATGGGCCCGAATGGCTACACCTTC
clone size: many; D gene: TRBD1; J gene: TRBJ1-1; V gene: TRBV7-6; CDR3 protein: CASSAQRAGQGGMNTEAFF; CDR3 DNA: TGTGCCAGCAGCGCCCAGAGGGCCGGACAGGGGGGCATGAACACTGAAGCTTTCTTT
clone size: many; D gene: NA; J gene: TRBJ1-1; V gene: TRBV7-6; CDR3 protein: CASSLDGYEAFF; CDR3 DNA: TGTGCCAGCAGCCTGGACGGGTATGAAGCTTTCTTT
clone size: NA; D gene: TRBD2; J gene: TRBJ2-5; V gene: TRBV4-2; CDR3 protein: CASREGIGTKEETQYF; CDR3 DNA: TGTGCCAGCAGAGAAGGGATCGGGACTAAAGAAGAGACCCAGTACTTC
clone size: many; D gene: NA; J gene: TRBJ1-1; V gene: TRBV7-6; CDR3 protein: CASSLSPGTGRVTEAFF; CDR3 DNA: TGTGCCAGCAGCTTAAGCCCGGGAACAGGGAGAGTCACTGAAGCTTTCTTT
clone size: few; D gene: NA; J gene: TRBJ1-1; V gene: TRBV6-5; CDR3 protein: CASHTATEAFF; CDR3 DNA: TGTGCCAGCCACACAGCGACTGAAGCTTTCTTT
clone size: NA; D gene: NA; J gene: TRBJ1-6; V gene: TRBV6-2/TRBV6-3; CDR3 protein: CASVLGPIHPLHF; CDR3 DNA: TGTGCCAGTGTACTCGGACCCATTCACCCCCTCCACTTT
clone size: NA; D gene: TRBD2; J gene: TRBJ2-1; V gene: TRBV9; CDR3 protein: CASSVPKGAGTSGEFSYNEQFF; CDR3 DNA: TGTGCCAGCAGCGTCCCTAAGGGGGCCGGGACTAGCGGGGAGTTCTCCTACAATGAGCAGTTCTTC
clone size: few; D gene: NA; J gene: TRBJ1-5; V gene: TRBV20-1; CDR3 protein: CSARKGMERNQPQHF; CDR3 DNA: TGCAGTGCTCGAAAGGGGATGGAGCGCAATCAGCCCCAGCATTTT
clone size: NA; D gene: NA; J gene: TRBJ1-4; V gene: TRBV18; CDR3 protein: CASSPPGDPGSKLFF; CDR3 DNA: TGTGCCAGCTCACCACCCGGGGATCCAGGGAGTAAACTGTTTTTT
clone size: many; D gene: TRBD1; J gene: TRBJ1-1; V gene: TRBV29-1; CDR3 protein: CSVGDRVTEAFF; CDR3 DNA: TGCAGCGTTGGAGACAGGGTCACTGAAGCTTTCTTT
clone size: few; D gene: TRBD2; J gene: TRBJ2-1; V gene: TRBV6-5; CDR3 protein: CASSPREGRSYNEQFF; CDR3 DNA: TGTGCCAGCAGTCCCCGGGAGGGACGTTCCTACAATGAGCAGTTCTTC
clone size: NA; D gene: TRBD1; J gene: TRBJ2-3; V gene: TRBV27; CDR3 protein: CASSLSQGGTDTQYF; CDR3 DNA: TGTGCCAGCAGTTTATCGCAGGGGGGCACAGATACGCAGTATTTT
clone size: NA; D gene: NA; J gene: TRBJ1-3; V gene: TRBV6-1; CDR3 protein: CASVKTAGAGNTIYF; CDR3 DNA: TGTGCCAGCGTAAAGACGGCAGGAGCTGGAAACACCATATATTTT
clone size: few; D gene: NA; J gene: TRBJ2-3; V gene: TRBV7-6; CDR3 protein: CASSLTQGISDTQYF; CDR3 DNA: TGTGCCAGCAGCTTAACCCAGGGAATCTCAGATACGCAGTATTTT